What follows describes a single T cell receptor (beta chain). Its antigen is undetermined. This sample stems from a study of shared clonotypes between healthy human individuals. General study results and limits: A reduction in generation probabilities was seen for non-shared clonotypes relative to those shared by all four donors. It was expected that sequencing depth would affect clonotype sharing among donors. Four donors showed sharing of 4.5% to 6% of naive CD4 clonotypes. Blood was the sole source, and tissue repertoires probably differ.

The CDR3 covers 15 residues. Per germline, CDR1 LNHDA and CDR2 SQIVND (reference sequence). The V and J ends lost 3 bases and 0 bases respectively, with 10 bases between them. Positively selected for CCR7, the CD45RO-negative cells used as naive CD8 cells excluded terminally differentiated effector memory CD45RA+ cells. Clones were sequenced by immunoSEQ multiplex PCR, and TCRdb holds only the in-frame ones, with some missing. The sample contains around 580,000 clones, about 98% of which appear only once. The TCR sequence derives from a man aged 25-40 years in good health. V usage is TRBV19 and J usage is TRBJ2-3, with D possibly matching TRBD1 (5 bases). Sequencing was carried out using naive CD8+ T cells sorted from blood. The CDR3 sequence is CASSISTASTDTQYF. The CDR3 DNA reads TGTGCCAGTAGTATCTCGACAGCGAGCACAGATACGCAGTATTTT.